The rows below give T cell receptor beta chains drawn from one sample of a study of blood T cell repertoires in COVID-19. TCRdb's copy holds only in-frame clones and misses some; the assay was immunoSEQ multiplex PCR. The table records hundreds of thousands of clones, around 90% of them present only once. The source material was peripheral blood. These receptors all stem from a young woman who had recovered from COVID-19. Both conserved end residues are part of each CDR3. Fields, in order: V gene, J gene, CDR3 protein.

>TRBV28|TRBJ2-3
CASSFPGQPTDTQYF
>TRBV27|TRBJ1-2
CASGSGGHNSYYGYTF
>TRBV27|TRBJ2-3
CASSFLAGGSTDTLYF
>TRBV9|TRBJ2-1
CASSPGTSSYNEQFF
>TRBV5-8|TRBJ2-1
CASSLGRSGRYNEQFF
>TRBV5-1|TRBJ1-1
CASSIITGQDLRGNTEAFF
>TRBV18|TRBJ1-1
CASSAQGPDAFF
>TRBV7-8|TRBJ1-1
CASSSTGGNTEAFF
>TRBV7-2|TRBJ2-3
CASSFGIGADTQYF
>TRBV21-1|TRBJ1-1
CASSKEVVGIGGENTEAFF
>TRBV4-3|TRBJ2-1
CASSQDLAGVYEQFF
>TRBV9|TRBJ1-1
CASSVVDRTGSLEAFF
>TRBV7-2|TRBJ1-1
CASSRQGRGTEAFF
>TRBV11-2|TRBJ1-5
CASSLFVDSNQPQHF
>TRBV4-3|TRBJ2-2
CASSQEIAGGDTGELFF
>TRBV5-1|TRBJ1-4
CASSLVGATNEKLFF
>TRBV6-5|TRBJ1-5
CASRYRLDQLPQHF
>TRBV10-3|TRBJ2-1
CAISGPAGTSPGSYNEQFF
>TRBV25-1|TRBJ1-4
CASSDPQGAPSNEKLFF
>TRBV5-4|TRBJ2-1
CASSLEGVVDEQFF
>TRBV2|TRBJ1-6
CASSLGYHSPLHF
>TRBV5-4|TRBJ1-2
CASSLDRGYGYTF
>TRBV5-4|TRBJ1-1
CASSLPDGGAEAFF
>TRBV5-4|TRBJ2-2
CASSRRGTGELFF
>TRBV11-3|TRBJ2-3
CASSLVLAGGTDTQYF
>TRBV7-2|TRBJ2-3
CASSPPGLPLDTQYF
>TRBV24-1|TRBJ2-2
CATSDSVSGELFF
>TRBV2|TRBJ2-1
CASTEGGTGENEQFF
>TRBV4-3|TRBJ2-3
CASSQVPAGAPGDTQYF
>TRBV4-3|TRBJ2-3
CASSQDLGPKAATQYF
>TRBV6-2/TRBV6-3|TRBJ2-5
CASSYTQLAGRETQYF
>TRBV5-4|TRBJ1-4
CASSLTGTGNEKLFF
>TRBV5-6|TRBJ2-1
CASSLAGGLYNEQFF
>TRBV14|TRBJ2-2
CASSQQGPGELFF
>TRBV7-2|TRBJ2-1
CASSRGTQRTYNEQFF
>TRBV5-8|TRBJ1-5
CASSWGGTTYQPQHF
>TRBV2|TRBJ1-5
CASSEDRLLNQPQHF
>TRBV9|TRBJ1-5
CASSQGTGAHSNQPQHF
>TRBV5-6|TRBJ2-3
CASSHLAGGGTDTQYF
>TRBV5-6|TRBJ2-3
CASSPGFSGSANWPDTQYF
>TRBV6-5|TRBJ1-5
CATRAGNQPQHF
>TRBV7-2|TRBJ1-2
CASSPRPRIYGYTF
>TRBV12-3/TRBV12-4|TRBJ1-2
CASSLAQEAYTF
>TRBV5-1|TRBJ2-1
CASSLGGTGGYNEQFF